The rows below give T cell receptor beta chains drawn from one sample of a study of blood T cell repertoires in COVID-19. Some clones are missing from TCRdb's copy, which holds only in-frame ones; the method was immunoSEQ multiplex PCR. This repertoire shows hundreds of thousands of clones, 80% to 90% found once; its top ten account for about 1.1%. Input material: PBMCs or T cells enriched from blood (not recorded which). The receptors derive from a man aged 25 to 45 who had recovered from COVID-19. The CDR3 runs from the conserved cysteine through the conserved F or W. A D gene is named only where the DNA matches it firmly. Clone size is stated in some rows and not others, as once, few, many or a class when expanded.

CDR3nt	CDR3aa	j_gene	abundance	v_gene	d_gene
TGCAGCGCCCGATTAGGGGGCAATGAGCAGTTCTTC	CSARLGGNEQFF	TRBJ2-1	NA	TRBV29-1	NA
TGTGCCAGCAGCCCGTGGAGGAGCAATCAGCCCCAGCATTTT	CASSPWRSNQPQHF	TRBJ1-5	NA	TRBV5-6	NA
TGTGCCAGCAGCTTACGGACTAGCGGTACCAATGAGCAGTTCTTC	CASSLRTSGTNEQFF	TRBJ2-1	NA	TRBV7-9	TRBD2
TGTGCCAGCAGACAAAGACAGGGGGTTTACAATGAGCAGTTCTTC	CASRQRQGVYNEQFF	TRBJ2-1	NA	TRBV14	TRBD1
TGTGCCAGCAGCCGTGACAGGGTGAACACTGAAGCTTTCTTT	CASSRDRVNTEAFF	TRBJ1-1	NA	TRBV28	TRBD1
TGTGCCATCAGTGTACTAGGAGTTGGGGAGACCGAGCAGTACTTC	CAISVLGVGETEQYF	TRBJ2-7	NA	TRBV10-3	NA
TGTGCCAGCAGGGGACAGGCCCTGGGGAACACTGAAGCTTTCTTT	CASRGQALGNTEAFF	TRBJ1-1	NA	TRBV28	TRBD1
TGTGCCAGCAGTTTGACAGGGGACGGAGGCTACACCTTC	CASSLTGDGGYTF	TRBJ1-2	NA	TRBV6-2/TRBV6-3	TRBD1
TGTGCCAGCAGTTCGGGACTAGCGGGAAACAATGAGCAGTTCTTC	CASSSGLAGNNEQFF	TRBJ2-1	NA	TRBV27	TRBD2
TGTGCCAGCAAGAGGCCTGGAAACACCATATATTTT	CASKRPGNTIYF	TRBJ1-3	NA	TRBV28	NA
TGTGCCAGCATGGGGGGGGCGATTAACACCGGGGAGCTGTTTTTT	CASMGGAINTGELFF	TRBJ2-2	NA	TRBV2	NA
TGTGCCAGCAGCTTGGCCGGACTAGTCCAAGAGACCCAGTACTTC	CASSLAGLVQETQYF	TRBJ2-5	NA	TRBV5-5	TRBD2
TGCGCCAGCAGCTCAGCGGACTGGTACAATGAGCAGTTCTTC	CASSSADWYNEQFF	TRBJ2-1	NA	TRBV5-1	NA
TGTGCCAGCTCAGCCGGGACAGGGGGTTCTAATCAGCCCCAGCATTTT	CASSAGTGGSNQPQHF	TRBJ1-5	NA	TRBV18	TRBD1
TGTGCTAGCAGCGCCGGTGGCAGGGGGCCCGGGGAGCTGTTTTTT	CASSAGGRGPGELFF	TRBJ2-2	NA	TRBV7-7	TRBD1
TGTGCCAGCACTCTCGCGGGGAGAAAAACCTACAATGAGCAGTTCTTC	CASTLAGRKTYNEQFF	TRBJ2-1	NA	TRBV28	NA
TGTGCCAGCAGTTTCGGGACAGGGACGGAGACCCAGTACTTC	CASSFGTGTETQYF	TRBJ2-5	NA	TRBV28	TRBD1
TGTGCCAGCTCACCCAGGGACAGGGCGTCCGAGCAGTACTTC	CASSPRDRASEQYF	TRBJ2-7	NA	TRBV18	TRBD1
TGTGCCAGCAGCAACAAGGACAGGGGGGAAAATGGCTACACCTTC	CASSNKDRGENGYTF	TRBJ1-2	NA	TRBV7-3	TRBD1
TGCGCCAGCAGCCACCGAGCGGGAGGTAACTACGAGCAGTACTTC	CASSHRAGGNYEQYF	TRBJ2-7	NA	TRBV4-1	TRBD2
TGTGCCAGCAGCTCGACGGACAGTTCGGCAGATACGCAGTATTTT	CASSSTDSSADTQYF	TRBJ2-3	NA	TRBV7-9	NA
TGTGCCAGCAGTTTATCTTCGGGGAGCCCAGATACGCAGTATTTT	CASSLSSGSPDTQYF	TRBJ2-3	NA	TRBV27	NA
TGCGCCAGCAGCATCTCTACTAGCGGGAGGGACTACAATGAGCAGTTCTTC	CASSISTSGRDYNEQFF	TRBJ2-1	NA	TRBV5-1	TRBD2
TGCGCCAGCAGCTTCGGGGGACAGGGGATTACTAACTATGGCTACACCTTC	CASSFGGQGITNYGYTF	TRBJ1-2	NA	TRBV5-1	TRBD1
TGTGCCAGTAGTAGGGGCGGGAAAGGTCAGCCCCAGCATTTT	CASSRGGKGQPQHF	TRBJ1-5	NA	TRBV19	NA
TGTGCCAGCAGCTCACAGGAAACCTATGGCTACACCTTC	CASSSQETYGYTF	TRBJ1-2	NA	TRBV7-9	NA
TGTGCCAGCAGCCTCGGGACTAGCGACTACAATGAGCAGTTCTTC	CASSLGTSDYNEQFF	TRBJ2-1	NA	TRBV5-6	TRBD2
TGCAGCGTAACCCGGGACAACACAGATACGCAGTATTTT	CSVTRDNTDTQYF	TRBJ2-3	NA	TRBV29-1	NA
TGTGCCATCAGTGCGCGCTCCGGGACAACGAACACCGGGGAGCTGTTTTTT	CAISARSGTTNTGELFF	TRBJ2-2	NA	TRBV10-3	NA
TGTGCCACGCGAGACAGGGTAGTGGACACTGAAGCTTTCTTT	CATRDRVVDTEAFF	TRBJ1-1	NA	TRBV10-3	TRBD1
TGTGCCATCACCCCGGGCCCCCTAGCGGGAGCAAGTGATGAGCAGTTCTTC	CAITPGPLAGASDEQFF	TRBJ2-1	NA	TRBV10-3	TRBD2
TGTGCCAGCAGCTTCGGCGACAGGGTCCACGAGCAGTACTTC	CASSFGDRVHEQYF	TRBJ2-7	once	TRBV5-4	TRBD1
TGCGCCAGCAGCCTCGGACAGCAGGCTGGAAACACCATATATTTT	CASSLGQQAGNTIYF	TRBJ1-3	NA	TRBV4-1	NA
TGTGCCAGCAGCCCAGGGGAAGCTGAAAAACTGTTTTTT	CASSPGEAEKLFF	TRBJ1-4	NA	TRBV3-1/TRBV3-2	NA
TGTGCCAGCAGCTCGGGACAGGGGGCCAACATTCAGTACTTC	CASSSGQGANIQYF	TRBJ2-4	NA	TRBV13	TRBD1
TGTGCCAGCAGCCCTGTGCGGGGTAGTACCTACGAGCAGTACTTC	CASSPVRGSTYEQYF	TRBJ2-7	NA	TRBV3-1/TRBV3-2	NA
TGTGCCAGCAGCCCCTCGACCGGGAGAGACTATGGCTACACCTTC	CASSPSTGRDYGYTF	TRBJ1-2	NA	TRBV7-9	NA
TGCAGCGCCAAGGGTGACAGGGAGACCGGGGAGCTGTTTTTT	CSAKGDRETGELFF	TRBJ2-2	NA	TRBV29-1	TRBD1
TGTGCCAGCAGCAAAACCGGACAGGGGGAGTCAACTAATGAAAAACTGTTTTTT	CASSKTGQGESTNEKLFF	TRBJ1-4	NA	TRBV21-1	NA
TGTGCCAGCAGTTCGACTGGGACAGCCTCTAACTATGGCTACACCTTC	CASSSTGTASNYGYTF	TRBJ1-2	NA	TRBV28	TRBD1
TGTGCCAGCAGTTACTCGAGCCAGGGGGTATATGGCTACACCTTC	CASSYSSQGVYGYTF	TRBJ1-2	once	TRBV6-2/TRBV6-3	TRBD1
TGCAGCGGTGGAACAGAGAGGGACACTGAAGCTTTCTTT	CSGGTERDTEAFF	TRBJ1-1	NA	TRBV29-1	NA
TGTGCCAGCTCACCCCAGACAGGGGAGGAGTATGGCTACACCTTC	CASSPQTGEEYGYTF	TRBJ1-2	once	TRBV18	TRBD1
TGTGCCAGCAGTTCGGTAAATAACTATGGCTACACCTTC	CASSSVNNYGYTF	TRBJ1-2	NA	TRBV12-3/TRBV12-4	NA
TGTGCCAGCAGCTTTACGGCGGGAGGAACCTACGAGCAGTACTTC	CASSFTAGGTYEQYF	TRBJ2-7	NA	TRBV5-4	TRBD2
TGTGCCAGCAGTGCTGAGCACCTGAACACTGAAGCTTTCTTT	CASSAEHLNTEAFF	TRBJ1-1	NA	TRBV28	NA
TGTGCCTGGAGCCGGTCCCGCATGAACACTGAAGCTTTCTTT	CAWSRSRMNTEAFF	TRBJ1-1	NA	TRBV30	NA
TGTGCCAGCAGCCCCAGGGCCTCCTCCTACGAGCAGTACTTC	CASSPRASSYEQYF	TRBJ2-7	NA	TRBV6-2/TRBV6-3	NA
TGTGCCTGGAATCCAGGGTTGGCCGGGGAGCTGTTTTTT	CAWNPGLAGELFF	TRBJ2-2	NA	TRBV30	NA
TGTGCCAGCAGCCCAGGACAGCTTAATAGCAATCAGCCCCAGCATTTT	CASSPGQLNSNQPQHF	TRBJ1-5	once	TRBV7-2	NA
TGTGCCAGCAGTATGGTCAAGGGGGCCTATAGCAATCAGCCCCAGCATTTT	CASSMVKGAYSNQPQHF	TRBJ1-5	NA	TRBV28	TRBD1
TGTGCCATCGGGGGAGCCTATTCACCCCTCCACTTT	CAIGGAYSPLHF	TRBJ1-6	NA	TRBV11-2	NA
TGTGCCAGCAGCTTAGTTGGCGGATTTAATCAGCCCCAGCATTTT	CASSLVGGFNQPQHF	TRBJ1-5	NA	TRBV7-9	NA
TGCGCCAGCAGCTTGGGGACAGGGGGTGAAAAACTGTTTTTT	CASSLGTGGEKLFF	TRBJ1-4	NA	TRBV5-1	TRBD1
TGTGCCAGCAGCCAACATACTGGACTAGCTCACTCCTACGAGCAGTACTTC	CASSQHTGLAHSYEQYF	TRBJ2-7	few	TRBV4-2	TRBD2
TGTGCCAGCAGCTGGGGGGGGTTAATGTCCTACAATGAGCAGTTCTTC	CASSWGGLMSYNEQFF	TRBJ2-1	NA	TRBV5-4	TRBD2
TGTGCCAGCAGTTCTCACCGGACAGATACGCAGTATTTT	CASSSHRTDTQYF	TRBJ2-3	NA	TRBV28	NA